This TCR beta chain was identified in a study of regulatory T cells in long-lasting Graves disease. The germline V and J ends were trimmed by 6 bases and 2 bases, with 14 bases remaining between them. The CDR3 has 16 residues. CDR3-region Arm-PCR and iRepertoire HTBI primers produced the TCR beta libraries. TCRdb recomputed calls from the multiplex PCR reads with MiXCR, one row per CDR3 protein. This table holds 400,000 to 500,000 distinct CDR3 sequences, less than 20% found once. This clonotype was recorded a few times. Time point described: newly diagnosed GD, antithyroid drugs for less than 3 months. From PBMCs, RNA was extracted and then used to make the TCR library. The same sample was also studied in work on T cells in Graves' hyperthyroidism and ophthalmopathy. That source reports: Blood also held most thyroid clonotypes expanded beyond 0.001.

The TCR was taken from a woman under 30 with Graves disease. This sequence joins TRBV12-3 or TRBV12-4 and TRBJ2-6, with D tentatively TRBD1 (6 bases). The specimen comprised peripheral blood mononuclear cells (PBMCs), sampled at new diagnosis, from a patient treated with antithyroid drugs. The CDR3 DNA reads as TGTGCCAGCAGCATCGGGGACACCACTGGGGCCAACGTCCTGACTTTC. Translated, it gives CASSIGDTTGANVLTF.